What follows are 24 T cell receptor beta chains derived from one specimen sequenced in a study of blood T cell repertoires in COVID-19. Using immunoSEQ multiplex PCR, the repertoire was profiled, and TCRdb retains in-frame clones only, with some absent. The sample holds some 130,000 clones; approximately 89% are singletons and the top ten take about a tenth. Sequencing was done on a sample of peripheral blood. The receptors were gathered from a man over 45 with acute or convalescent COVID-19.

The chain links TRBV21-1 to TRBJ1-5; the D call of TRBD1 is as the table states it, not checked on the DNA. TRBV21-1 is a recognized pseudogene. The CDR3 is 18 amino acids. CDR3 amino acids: CASSKAGTGSKGNQPQHF. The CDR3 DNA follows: TGTGCCAGCAGCAAAGCCGGGACAGGGTCTAAAGGAAATCAGCCCCAGCATTTT.

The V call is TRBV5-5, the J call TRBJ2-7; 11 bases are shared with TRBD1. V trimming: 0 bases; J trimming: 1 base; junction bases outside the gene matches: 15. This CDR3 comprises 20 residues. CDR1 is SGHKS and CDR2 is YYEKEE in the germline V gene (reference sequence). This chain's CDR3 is CASSLGPLDRGRLSSYEQYF. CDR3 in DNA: TGTGCCAGCAGCTTGGGCCCTCTGGACAGGGGGCGCCTGTCATCCTACGAGCAGTACTTC.

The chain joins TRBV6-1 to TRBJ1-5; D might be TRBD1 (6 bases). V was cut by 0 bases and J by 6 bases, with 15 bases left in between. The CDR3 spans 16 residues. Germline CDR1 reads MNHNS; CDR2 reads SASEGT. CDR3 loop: CASSEARRGAGQPQHF. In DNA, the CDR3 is TGTGCCAGCAGTGAAGCCCGGCGGGGGGCTGGTCAGCCCCAGCATTTT.

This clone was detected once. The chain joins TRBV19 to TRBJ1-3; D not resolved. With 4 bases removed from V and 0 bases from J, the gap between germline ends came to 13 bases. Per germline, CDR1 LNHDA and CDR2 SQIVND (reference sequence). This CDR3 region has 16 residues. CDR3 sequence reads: CASSNGIGSSGNTIYF. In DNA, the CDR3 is TGTGCCAGTAGTAATGGTATTGGCTCCTCTGGAAACACCATATATTTT.

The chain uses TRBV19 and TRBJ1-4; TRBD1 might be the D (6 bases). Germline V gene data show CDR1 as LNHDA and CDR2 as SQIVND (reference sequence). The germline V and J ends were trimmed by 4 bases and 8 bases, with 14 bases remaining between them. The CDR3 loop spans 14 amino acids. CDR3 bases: TGTGCCAGTAGTACCAGGGGTCTCCGCGAAAAACTGTTTTTT. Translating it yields CASSTRGLREKLFF.

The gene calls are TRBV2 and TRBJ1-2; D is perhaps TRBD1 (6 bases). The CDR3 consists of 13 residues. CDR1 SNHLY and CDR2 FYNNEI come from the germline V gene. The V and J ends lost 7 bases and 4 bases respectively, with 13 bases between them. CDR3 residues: CASNPTGSYGYTF. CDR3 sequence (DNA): TGTGCCAGCAACCCGACAGGAAGCTATGGCTACACCTTC.

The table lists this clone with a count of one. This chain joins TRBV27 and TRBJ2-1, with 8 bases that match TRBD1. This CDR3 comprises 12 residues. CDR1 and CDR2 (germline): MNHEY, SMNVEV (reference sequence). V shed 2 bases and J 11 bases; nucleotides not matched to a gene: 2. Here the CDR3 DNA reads TGTGCCAGCAGTTTAACAGGGGGTAAGCAGTTCTTC. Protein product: CASSLTGGKQFF.

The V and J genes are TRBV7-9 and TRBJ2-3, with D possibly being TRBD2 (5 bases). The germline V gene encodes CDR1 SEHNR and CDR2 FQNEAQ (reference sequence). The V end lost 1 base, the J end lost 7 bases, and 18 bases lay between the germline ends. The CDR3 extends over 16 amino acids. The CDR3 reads CASSLGASRGPHTQYF. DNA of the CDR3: TGTGCCAGCAGCTTAGGGGCTAGCCGAGGGCCCCATACGCAGTATTTT.

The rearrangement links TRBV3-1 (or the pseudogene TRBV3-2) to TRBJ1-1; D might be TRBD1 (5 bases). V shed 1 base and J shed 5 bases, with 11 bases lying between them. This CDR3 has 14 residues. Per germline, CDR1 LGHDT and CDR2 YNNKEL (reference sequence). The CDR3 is CASSQGMGRTEAFF. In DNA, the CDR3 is TGTGCCAGCAGCCAAGGGATGGGGCGTACTGAAGCTTTCTTT.

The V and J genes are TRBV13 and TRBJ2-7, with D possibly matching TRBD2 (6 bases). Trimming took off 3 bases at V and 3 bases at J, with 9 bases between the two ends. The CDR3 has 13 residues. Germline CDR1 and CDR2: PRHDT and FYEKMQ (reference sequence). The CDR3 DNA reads TGTGCCAGCAGCTTCCGCGGGATCTACGAGCAGTACTTC. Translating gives CASSFRGIYEQYF.

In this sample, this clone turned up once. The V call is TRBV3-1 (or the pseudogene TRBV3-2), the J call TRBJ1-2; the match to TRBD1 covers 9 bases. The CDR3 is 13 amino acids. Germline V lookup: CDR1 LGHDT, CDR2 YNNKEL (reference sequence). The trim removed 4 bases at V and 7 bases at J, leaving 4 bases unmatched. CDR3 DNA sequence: TGTGCCAGCAGCCCCGGGACAGGGCGTGGCTACACCTTC. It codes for CASSPGTGRGYTF.

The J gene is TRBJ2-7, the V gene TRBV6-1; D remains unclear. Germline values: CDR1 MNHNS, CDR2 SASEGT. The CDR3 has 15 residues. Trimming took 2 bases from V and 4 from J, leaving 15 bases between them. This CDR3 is CASSEFSRVMYEQYF. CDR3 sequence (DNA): TGTGCCAGCAGTGAATTTAGTCGCGTTATGTACGAGCAGTACTTC.

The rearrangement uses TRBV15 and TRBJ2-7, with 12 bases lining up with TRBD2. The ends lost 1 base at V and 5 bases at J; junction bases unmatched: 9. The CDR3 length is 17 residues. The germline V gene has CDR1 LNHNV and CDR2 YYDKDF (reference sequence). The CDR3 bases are TGTGCCACCAGCAGAGGCGGAAAGACTAGCGGGGGCAACGAGCAGTACTTC. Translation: CATSRGGKTSGGNEQYF.

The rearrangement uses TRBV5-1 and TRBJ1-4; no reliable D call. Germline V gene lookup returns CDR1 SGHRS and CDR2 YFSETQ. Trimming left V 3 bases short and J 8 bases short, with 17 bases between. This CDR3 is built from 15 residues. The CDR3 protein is CASSSIGSRGEKLFF. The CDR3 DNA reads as TGCGCCAGCAGCTCCATCGGGTCGAGAGGAGAAAAACTGTTTTTT.

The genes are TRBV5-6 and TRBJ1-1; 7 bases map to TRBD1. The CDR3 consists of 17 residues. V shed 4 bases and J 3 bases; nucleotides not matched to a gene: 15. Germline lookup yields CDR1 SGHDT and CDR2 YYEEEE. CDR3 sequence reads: CASSPRPYRGSDTEAFF. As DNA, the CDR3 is TGTGCCAGCAGCCCTCGACCCTACAGGGGATCGGACACTGAAGCTTTCTTT. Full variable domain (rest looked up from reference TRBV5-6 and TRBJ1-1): DAGVTQSPTHLIKTRGQQVTLRCSPKSGHDTVSWYQQALGQGPQFIFQYYEEEERQRGNFPDRFSGHQFPNYSSELNVNALLLGDSALYLCASSPRPYRGSDTEAFFGQGTRLTVV.

Written as DNA, the CDR3 is TGTGCCTGGAGACAGGGGCTTTACACTGAAGCTTTCTTT. Its translation: CAWRQGLYTEAFF. This chain uses TRBV30 with TRBJ1-1, with 7 positions matching TRBD1. Germline V gene lookup returns CDR1 GTSNPN and CDR2 SVGIG (reference sequence). This CDR3 contains 13 residues. V was pared by 3 bases and J by 3 bases, with 4 bases of the junction left unmatched.

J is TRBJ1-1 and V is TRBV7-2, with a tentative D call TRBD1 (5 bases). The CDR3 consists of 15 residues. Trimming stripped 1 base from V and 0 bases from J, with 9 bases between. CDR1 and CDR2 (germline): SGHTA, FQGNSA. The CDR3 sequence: CASSLGGHMNTEAFF. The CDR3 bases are TGTGCCAGCAGCTTAGGTGGACATATGAACACTGAAGCTTTCTTT.

Written as DNA, the CDR3 is TGTGCCCAACCTTTTGGAGGGGGCTACACCTTC. Amino acids: CAQPFGGGYTF. The chain employs TRBV30 and TRBJ1-2; the D is unclear. CDR3 length: 11 amino acids. Looked up from germline, CDR1 is GTSNPN and CDR2 is SVGIG (reference sequence). The germline V and J ends were trimmed by 8 bases and 8 bases, with 15 bases remaining between them.

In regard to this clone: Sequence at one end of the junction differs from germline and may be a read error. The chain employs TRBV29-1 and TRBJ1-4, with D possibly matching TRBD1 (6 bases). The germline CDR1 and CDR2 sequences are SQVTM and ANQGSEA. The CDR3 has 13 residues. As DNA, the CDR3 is TGCAGCATTGAAGGGGGGGTTGGTGAAAAACTGTTTTTT. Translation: CSIEGGVGEKLFF.

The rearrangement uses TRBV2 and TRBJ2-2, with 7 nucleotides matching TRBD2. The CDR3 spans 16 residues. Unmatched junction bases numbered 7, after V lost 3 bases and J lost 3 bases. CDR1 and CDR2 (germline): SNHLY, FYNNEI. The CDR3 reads CASSDGRTRDTGELFF. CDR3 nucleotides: TGTGCCAGCAGTGATGGAAGGACTAGGGACACCGGGGAGCTGTTTTTT.

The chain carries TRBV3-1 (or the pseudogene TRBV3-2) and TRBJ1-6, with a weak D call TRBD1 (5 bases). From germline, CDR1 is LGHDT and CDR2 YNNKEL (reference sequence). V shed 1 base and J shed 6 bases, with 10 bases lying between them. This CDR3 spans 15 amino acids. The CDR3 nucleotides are TGTGCCAGCAGCCAAGTTGTCGGGGGTAATTCACCCCTCCACTTT. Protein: CASSQVVGGNSPLHF.

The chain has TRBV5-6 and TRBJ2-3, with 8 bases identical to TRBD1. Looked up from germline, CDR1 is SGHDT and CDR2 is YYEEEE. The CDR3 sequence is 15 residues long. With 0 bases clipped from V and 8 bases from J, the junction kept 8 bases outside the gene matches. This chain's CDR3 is CASSLGQGIVGTQYF. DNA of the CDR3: TGTGCCAGCAGCTTGGGACAGGGGATCGTGGGTACGCAGTATTTT.

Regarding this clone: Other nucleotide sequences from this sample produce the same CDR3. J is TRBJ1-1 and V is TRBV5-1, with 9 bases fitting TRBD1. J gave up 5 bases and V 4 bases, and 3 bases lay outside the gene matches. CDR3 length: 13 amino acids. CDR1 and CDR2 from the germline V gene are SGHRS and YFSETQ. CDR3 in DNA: TGCGCCAGCAGCGGTGGACAGGGGACTGAAGCTTTCTTT. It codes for CASSGGQGTEAFF. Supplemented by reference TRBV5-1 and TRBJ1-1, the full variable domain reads KAGVTQTPRYLIKTRGQQVTLSCSPISGHRSVSWYQQTPGQGLQFLFEYFSETQRNKGNFPGRFSGRQFSNSRSEMNVSTLELGDSALYLCASSGGQGTEAFFGQGTRLTVV.

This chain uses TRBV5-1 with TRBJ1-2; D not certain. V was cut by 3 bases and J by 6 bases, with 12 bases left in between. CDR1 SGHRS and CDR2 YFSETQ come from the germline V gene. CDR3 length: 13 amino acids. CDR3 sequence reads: CASSYNVADGYTF. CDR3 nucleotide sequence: TGCGCCAGCAGCTATAATGTAGCGGATGGCTACACCTTC.